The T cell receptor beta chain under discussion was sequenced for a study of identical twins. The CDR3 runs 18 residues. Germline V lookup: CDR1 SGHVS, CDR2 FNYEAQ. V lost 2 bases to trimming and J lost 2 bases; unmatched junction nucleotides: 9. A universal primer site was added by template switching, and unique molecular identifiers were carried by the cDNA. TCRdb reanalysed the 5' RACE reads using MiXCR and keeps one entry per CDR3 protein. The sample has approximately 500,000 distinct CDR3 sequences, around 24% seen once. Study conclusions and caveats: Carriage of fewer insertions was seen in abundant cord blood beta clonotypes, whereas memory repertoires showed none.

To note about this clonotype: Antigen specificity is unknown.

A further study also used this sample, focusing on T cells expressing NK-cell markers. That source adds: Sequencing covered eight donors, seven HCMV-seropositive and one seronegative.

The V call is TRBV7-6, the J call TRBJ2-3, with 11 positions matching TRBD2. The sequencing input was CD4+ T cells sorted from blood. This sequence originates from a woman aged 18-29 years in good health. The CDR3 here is CASSLTSLAGGPTDTQYF. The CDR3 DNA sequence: TGTGCCAGCAGCTTAACTTCCCTAGCGGGAGGCCCCACAGATACGCAGTATTTT.